These 12 T cell receptor beta chains were all obtained from the same sample, sequenced in a study of cytomegalovirus exposure and HLA in healthy donors. PCR primers comprised 60 Vbeta and 13 Jbeta primers. Produced via immunoSEQ multiplex PCR; TCRdb's table is partial and in-frame only. Seen here are some 180,000 clones, more than 65% observed once, and the top ten hold approximately 2.9%. The sequenced sample was PBMCs. The source is a female donor in good health and CMV-seronegative.

This clone has only a few counts. This chain connects TRBV30 to TRBJ2-7; 10 bases agree with TRBD1. This CDR3 contains 18 residues. With V trimmed by 2 bases and J by 0 bases, 13 bases remained unmatched. The germline V gene has CDR1 GTSNPN and CDR2 SVGIG (reference sequence). CDR3 loop: CAWSPLPGQGSGSYEQYF. Written as DNA, the CDR3 is TGTGCCTGGAGTCCCCTCCCGGGACAGGGGTCGGGCTCCTACGAGCAGTACTTC.

This clone was found a few times. This chain joins TRBV7-6 and TRBJ2-3; 10 positions match TRBD2. The V and J ends lost 5 bases and 0 bases, in that order; junction bases with no gene match: 11. This CDR3 is built from 18 residues. Germline V lookup: CDR1 SGHVS, CDR2 FNYEAQ. In DNA form, the CDR3 reads TGTGCCAGCAGCCCGGAGGGGCTAGCGGGGGCCAGCACAGATACGCAGTATTTT. Protein product: CASSPEGLAGASTDTQYF.

The chain is built from TRBV2 and TRBJ1-1; D gene ambiguous. CDR3 size: 14 residues. Germline values: CDR1 SNHLY, CDR2 FYNNEI. Trimming stripped 4 bases from V and 5 bases from J, with 14 bases between. CDR3 in amino acids: CASSGSDFATEAFF. The CDR3 nucleotides are TGTGCCAGCAGTGGCTCGGACTTTGCAACTGAAGCTTTCTTT.

V gene TRBV28 combines with J gene TRBJ2-7; 8 bases align to TRBD1. This CDR3 comprises 13 residues. Germline CDR1 reads MDHEN; CDR2 reads SYDVKM. With V trimmed by 8 bases and J by 7 bases, 10 bases remained unmatched. CDR3 in DNA: TGTGCCAGCCTATTTACAGGGGGTGGGGAGCAGTACTTC. This gives the protein CASLFTGGGEQYF.

In this sample, this clone turned up a few times. The chain uses TRBV19 and TRBJ2-7, with 9 bases fitting TRBD1. The germline CDR1 and CDR2 sequences are LNHDA and SQIVND (reference sequence). The CDR3 is 15 amino acids. The V and J ends lost 3 bases and 0 bases, in that order; junction bases with no gene match: 3. The CDR3 nucleotides read TGTGCCAGTAGTATGGGACAGGGTCTCTCCTACGAGCAGTACTTC. Its protein product is CASSMGQGLSYEQYF. The full variable domain, its missing parts supplied by reference TRBV19 and TRBJ2-7, is DGGITQSPKYLFRKEGQNVTLSCEQNLNHDAMYWYRQDPGQGLRLIYYSQIVNDFQKGDIAEGYSVSREKKESFPLTVTSAQKNPTAFYLCASSMGQGLSYEQYFGPGTRLTVT.

This chain links TRBV7-9 with TRBJ2-3; TRBD2 matches at 9 bases. The CDR3 length is 18 residues. Per germline, CDR1 SEHNR and CDR2 FQNEAQ (reference sequence). V dropped 3 bases and J dropped 0; count of bases not matched to a gene: 10. DNA for the CDR3: TGTGCCAGCAGCTTTGTAGCGGGAGTGTTCGGGAGCACAGATACGCAGTATTTT. This gives the protein CASSFVAGVFGSTDTQYF.

CDR3 sequence (DNA): TGCGCCAGCAGCTTACCGGGACTAGCGGAGAGCTCCTACAATGAGCAGTTCTTC. This translates into CASSLPGLAESSYNEQFF. The chain links TRBV5-1 to TRBJ2-1, with TRBD2 identical over 11 bases. V trimming: 2 bases; J trimming: 0 bases; junction bases outside the gene matches: 7. The germline V gene has CDR1 SGHRS and CDR2 YFSETQ. This CDR3 contains 18 residues.

The chain couples TRBV29-1 to TRBJ2-3; TRBD2 matches at 12 bases. The CDR3 spans 16 residues. Germline CDR1 is SQVTM and CDR2 is ANQGSEA. V lost 4 bases, J lost 2 bases, and 7 bases stayed unmatched. The CDR3 sequence is CSVGPASGGDTDTQYF. The DNA for the CDR3 is TGCAGCGTTGGACCCGCTAGCGGGGGGGACACAGATACGCAGTATTTT.

About this clone itself: An end of the junction differs from the germline gene, which may be a read error. This sequence joins TRBV7-9 and TRBJ1-2; no definite D call. CDR3 length: 11 residues. The germline CDR1 and CDR2 sequences are SEHNR and FQNEAQ (reference sequence). DNA of the CDR3: TGTTCCAGCAGCTTAGGGCGGGGCTACACCTTC. Translating it yields CSSSLGRGYTF.

The CDR3 protein is CASSLTGRGTYNEQFF. The CDR3, as DNA: TGTGCCAGCAGCTTAACGGGCCGGGGTACCTACAATGAGCAGTTCTTC. The gene calls are TRBV7-3 and TRBJ2-1; weak D call: TRBD2 (5 bases). This CDR3 is built from 16 residues. Trimming left V 0 bases short and J 2 bases short, with 11 bases between. Germline CDR1 and CDR2: SGHTA and FQGTGA.

The rearrangement uses TRBV6-1 and TRBJ2-7; a possible D gene is TRBD1 (5 bases). V lost 5 bases, J lost 4 bases, and 9 bases lay in between. Germline CDR1 MNHNS, CDR2 SASEGT. There are 12 residues in the CDR3. The CDR3 DNA is TGTGCCAGCAGTCTTCAGGGATACGAGCAGTACTTC. This translates into CASSLQGYEQYF.

The rearrangement joins TRBV12-2 to TRBJ2-3; the listed D gene, TRBD2, was not tested against the DNA. TRBV12-2 is a pseudogene locus. The CDR3 has 13 amino acids. The CDR3 sequence is CPLGGGGTDTQYF. The CDR3 nucleotides are TGTCCCCTCGGTGGGGGGGGGACAGATACGCAGTATTTT.